This is a list of T cell receptor beta chains from one sample in a study of shared clonotypes between healthy human individuals. Libraries were prepared by immunoSEQ multiplex PCR; TCRdb keeps only in-frame clonotypes and omits some of them. The sample consists of about 2.3 million clones, over 85% of them appearing once. Sequenced input: naive CD4+ T cells from PBMCs. These TCRs come from a man younger than 35 in good health. Some clones in this sample may be carry-over from other donors' samples. Each CDR3 is given without its conserved first and last residue.

v_gene: TRBV5-6
j_gene: TRBJ2-5
CDR3aa: ASSLSVGGSQETQY

v_gene: TRBV2
j_gene: TRBJ1-4
CDR3aa: ASLTGFDEKLF

v_gene: TRBV5-4
j_gene: TRBJ1-1
CDR3aa: ASSVEQQMNTEAF

v_gene: TRBV5-5
j_gene: TRBJ1-2
CDR3aa: ASSLGQGALGYT

v_gene: TRBV5-4
j_gene: TRBJ2-5
CDR3aa: ASSLAGPGETQY

v_gene: TRBV21-1
j_gene: TRBJ2-5
CDR3aa: ASSKGGETQY

v_gene: TRBV27
j_gene: TRBJ1-2
CDR3aa: ASSSAGGENYGYT

v_gene: TRBV18
j_gene: TRBJ1-1
CDR3aa: ASSPPGPRRTEAF

v_gene: TRBV18
j_gene: TRBJ2-5
CDR3aa: ASSPSKGETQY

v_gene: TRBV7-3
j_gene: TRBJ2-7
CDR3aa: ASSLLGDEQY

v_gene: TRBV7-9
j_gene: TRBJ2-3
CDR3aa: ASSLRWADTQY

v_gene: TRBV6-5
j_gene: TRBJ2-4
CDR3aa: ASSYAGLAKNIQY

v_gene: TRBV5-1
j_gene: TRBJ2-1
CDR3aa: ASSRGTSGVGLSSYNEQF

v_gene: TRBV5-4
j_gene: TRBJ2-1
CDR3aa: ASSYAGTDNEQF

v_gene: TRBV5-6
j_gene: TRBJ2-7
CDR3aa: ASSSGTNDYEQY

v_gene: TRBV7-2
j_gene: TRBJ1-1
CDR3aa: ASSLYGLNTEAF

v_gene: TRBV5-1
j_gene: TRBJ1-2
CDR3aa: ASSSEPGQGYGYT

v_gene: TRBV5-1
j_gene: TRBJ1-4
CDR3aa: ASSLESGENEKLF

v_gene: TRBV5-5
j_gene: TRBJ2-5
CDR3aa: ASSFGQETQY

v_gene: TRBV11-2
j_gene: TRBJ2-4
CDR3aa: ASSYGLAGAKNIQY

v_gene: TRBV5-8
j_gene: TRBJ2-6
CDR3aa: ASSLRLAGVGANVLT

v_gene: TRBV7-2
j_gene: TRBJ2-3
CDR3aa: ASSTQLAGGLRDTQY

v_gene: TRBV2
j_gene: TRBJ1-3
CDR3aa: ASSAARGSGNTIY

v_gene: TRBV27
j_gene: TRBJ1-2
CDR3aa: ASSSLEGINYGYT

v_gene: TRBV5-4
j_gene: TRBJ2-7
CDR3aa: ASSQRQSYEQY

v_gene: TRBV28
j_gene: TRBJ2-1
CDR3aa: ASSLPFEGSSYNEQF

v_gene: TRBV7-2
j_gene: TRBJ1-1
CDR3aa: ASSFDRGGTEAF

v_gene: TRBV4-3
j_gene: TRBJ2-6
CDR3aa: ASRDIPGANVLT

v_gene: TRBV18
j_gene: TRBJ2-3
CDR3aa: ASSSTLGFGADTQY

v_gene: TRBV6-5
j_gene: TRBJ2-7
CDR3aa: ASTRRWASSYEQY

v_gene: TRBV19
j_gene: TRBJ2-1
CDR3aa: ASSIQGAGMNEQF

v_gene: TRBV7-2
j_gene: TRBJ1-2
CDR3aa: ASSYARTVYGYT

v_gene: TRBV7-9
j_gene: TRBJ1-3
CDR3aa: ASSADSSGNTIY

v_gene: TRBV2
j_gene: TRBJ2-7
CDR3aa: ASSGTAYEQY

v_gene: TRBV5-4
j_gene: TRBJ1-4
CDR3aa: ASSRSRDGNEKLF

v_gene: TRBV4-1
j_gene: TRBJ1-2
CDR3aa: ASSQVRRVYGYT

v_gene: TRBV2
j_gene: TRBJ2-7
CDR3aa: ASSQLDYEQY

v_gene: TRBV7-3
j_gene: TRBJ2-5
CDR3aa: ASSLNFQETQY

v_gene: TRBV15
j_gene: TRBJ2-7
CDR3aa: ATSRLSGSREQY

v_gene: TRBV28
j_gene: TRBJ2-1
CDR3aa: ASIPLDSPTYNEQF

v_gene: TRBV5-6
j_gene: TRBJ2-7
CDR3aa: ASSLGRDQQY

v_gene: TRBV28
j_gene: TRBJ1-4
CDR3aa: ASRVQGANEKLF

v_gene: TRBV5-1
j_gene: TRBJ1-6
CDR3aa: ASSLAGGVESPLH

v_gene: TRBV30
j_gene: TRBJ1-5
CDR3aa: AWSLTGDQPQH

v_gene: TRBV29-1
j_gene: TRBJ2-4
CDR3aa: SIPGLGVGNIQY

v_gene: TRBV5-1
j_gene: TRBJ2-4
CDR3aa: ASSSDPGLAGGPYYIQY